These T cell receptor beta chains were read from a single sample in a study of T cells after somatic rescue of genetic block. Some clones are missing from TCRdb's copy, which holds only in-frame ones; the method was immunoSEQ multiplex PCR. The top ten clones hold less than 3.5% of a sample with tens of thousands of clones, about nine tenths of them seen once. Sequencing was carried out using peripheral blood mononuclear cells (PBMCs). The source is a young man. CDR3s include the opening cysteine and the closing phenylalanine or tryptophan. Fields, in order: J gene, D gene, V gene, clone size, CDR3 DNA, CDR3 protein. D genes are given only for firm matches. Clone size appears in some rows only: once, few, many, or a class for an expanded clone.

J: TRBJ2-7; D: NA; V: TRBV6-6; size: NA; DNA: TGTGCCAGCAGTTACTCGACTGGCGAGCAGTACTTC; CDR3: CASSYSTGEQYF
J: TRBJ1-5; D: NA; V: TRBV2; size: NA; DNA: TGTGCCAGCAGCCCGAGCGGCCGGTCCCAGCATTTT; CDR3: CASSPSGRSQHF
J: TRBJ2-3; D: TRBD2; V: TRBV18; size: NA; DNA: TGTGCCAGCTCAGGACTAGCGGGGACAGATACGCAGTATTTT; CDR3: CASSGLAGTDTQYF
J: TRBJ2-3; D: TRBD2; V: TRBV5-4; size: NA; DNA: TGTGCCAGCAGCTTGGTAGCGGGAGGTGCAGATACGCAGTATTTT; CDR3: CASSLVAGGADTQYF
J: TRBJ1-2; D: TRBD1; V: TRBV5-4; size: once; DNA: TGTGCCAGCAGCTTACAGGGGGTTAATGGCTACACCTTC; CDR3: CASSLQGVNGYTF
J: TRBJ1-5; D: NA; V: TRBV9; size: NA; DNA: TGTGCCAGCAGCCCGGGACACCGTAGCAATCAGCCCCAGCATTTT; CDR3: CASSPGHRSNQPQHF
J: TRBJ2-7; D: TRBD1; V: TRBV7-9; size: NA; DNA: TGTGCCACTCAACTTGGGGCAGGGGGCTACGAGCAGTACTTC; CDR3: CATQLGAGGYEQYF
J: TRBJ1-6; D: NA; V: TRBV2; size: NA; DNA: TGTGCCAGCAGGAAAGGGATGGCAGATAATTCACCCCTCCACTTT; CDR3: CASRKGMADNSPLHF
J: TRBJ2-2; D: NA; V: TRBV7-2; size: NA; DNA: TGTGCCAGCAGCTCTGACACCGGGGAGCTGTTTTTT; CDR3: CASSSDTGELFF
J: TRBJ2-5; D: TRBD2; V: TRBV7-9; size: NA; DNA: TGTGCCAGCAGTGGTAGCGGGGGCTACCGTGAGACCCAGTACTTC; CDR3: CASSGSGGYRETQYF